The 4 T cell receptor beta chains reported below all come from one sample, sequenced in a study of blood T cell repertoires in COVID-19. Clones were sequenced by immunoSEQ multiplex PCR, and TCRdb holds only the in-frame ones, with some missing. Seen here are hundreds of thousands of clones, 88% observed once, and the top ten hold around 12%. Sequencing was done on a sample of peripheral blood. All receptors come from a woman in her forties or fifties with COVID-19, enrolled during active disease.

The genes are TRBV4-1 and TRBJ2-5; a possible D gene is TRBD2 (5 bases). Germline values: CDR1 MGHRA, CDR2 YSYEKL. Trimming removed 0 bases at V and 5 bases at J, with 10 bases between. This CDR3 spans 14 amino acids. The CDR3 coding sequence is TGCGCCAGCAGCCAAGAGGAGAGGGAGGAGACCCAGTACTTC. Translated, it gives CASSQEEREETQYF.

This rearrangement joins TRBV7-7 to TRBJ2-2; D perhaps matches TRBD1 (6 bases). Trimming removed 5 bases at V and 5 bases at J, with 15 bases between. CDR3 length: 15 amino acids. Germline CDR1 is SSHAT and CDR2 is FNYEAQ (reference sequence). The chain's CDR3 is CASSTRTDRTGELFF. In nucleotides, the CDR3 is TGTGCCAGCAGCACGCGGACAGACCGAACCGGGGAGCTGTTTTTT.

This chain joins TRBV6-5 and TRBJ1-5; D gene ambiguous. The CDR3 spans 14 residues. Germline CDR1 reads MNHEY; CDR2 reads SVGAGI. V lost 5 bases to trimming and J lost 7 bases, with 15 bases between them. The CDR3 DNA reads as TGTGCCAGCAGTCATAGGACCTCGGGACAGCCCCAGCATTTT. Amino acid sequence: CASSHRTSGQPQHF.

The CDR3 is CASSPLTGLNTGELFF. The CDR3 region has the DNA TGTGCCAGCTCACCACTTACGGGACTAAACACCGGGGAGCTGTTTTTT. This rearrangement joins TRBV18 to TRBJ2-2; 7 bases fit TRBD2. V gave up 1 base and J gave up 2 bases; unmatched junction bases: 4. This CDR3 is 16 amino acids long. Germline V lookup: CDR1 KGHSH, CDR2 LQKENI.